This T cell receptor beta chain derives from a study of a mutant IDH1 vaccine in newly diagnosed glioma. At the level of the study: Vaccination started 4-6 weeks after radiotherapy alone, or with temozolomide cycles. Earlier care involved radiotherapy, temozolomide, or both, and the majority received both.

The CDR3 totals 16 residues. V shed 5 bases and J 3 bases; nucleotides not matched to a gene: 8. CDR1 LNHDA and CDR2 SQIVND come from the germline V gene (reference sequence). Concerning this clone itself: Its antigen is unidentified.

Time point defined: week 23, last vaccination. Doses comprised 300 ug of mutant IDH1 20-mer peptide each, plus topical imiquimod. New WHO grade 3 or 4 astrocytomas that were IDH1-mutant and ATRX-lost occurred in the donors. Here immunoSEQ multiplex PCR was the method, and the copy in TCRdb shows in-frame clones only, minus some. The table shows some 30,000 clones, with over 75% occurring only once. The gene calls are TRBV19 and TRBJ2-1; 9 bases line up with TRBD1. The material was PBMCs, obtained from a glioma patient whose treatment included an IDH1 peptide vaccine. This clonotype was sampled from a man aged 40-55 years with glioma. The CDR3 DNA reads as TGTGCCAGTAGTGTCTCCGGGACAGGGCGCTACAATGAGCAGTTCTTC. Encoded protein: CASSVSGTGRYNEQFF.